Listed below are T cell receptor beta chains from one sample, sequenced in a study of cytomegalovirus exposure and HLA in healthy donors. Data came from immunoSEQ multiplex PCR; TCRdb stores just in-frame clones and leaves some out. The repertoire holds approximately 160,000 clones, with approximately 78% as singletons. The sequenced sample was PBMCs. The source of these receptors is a woman aged 45-59 years in good health and CMV-seropositive. Each CDR3 is given with its conserved first and last residue. A D gene is named only where the DNA matches it firmly. Only part of the rows carry a size: once, few, many, or a class if the clone is expanded.

-	TRBV4-2	-	TRBJ1-4	TGTGCCACCTCACCCGGGATGCGGGGACTGTTTTTT	CATSPGMRGLFF
-	TRBV25-1	-	TRBJ1-1	TGTGCCAGCAGTCCAATGAATAGATCGGACAGTATGAACACTGAAGCTTTCTTT	CASSPMNRSDSMNTEAFF
-	TRBV10-3	-	TRBJ2-2	TGTGCCATCAGTGAGCGCGGGAACACCGGGGAGCTGTTTTTT	CAISERGNTGELFF
TRBD2	TRBV27	-	TRBJ2-7	TGTGCCAGCAAAAATCGAGCGGGAGTCTACGAGCAGTACTTC	CASKNRAGVYEQYF
TRBD2	TRBV7-2	-	TRBJ2-5	TGTGCCAGCAGCCCCCGGGGGGTTCAAGAGACCCAGTACTTC	CASSPRGVQETQYF
-	TRBV7-3	-	TRBJ2-5	TGTGCCAGCAGGAACCAGGGCGCTGAGATTGAGACCCAGTACTTC	CASRNQGAEIETQYF
TRBD1	TRBV7-2	-	TRBJ1-1	TGTGCCAGCAGCTCGCGAGGGCCAGGGGGTTATGGCACTGAAGCTTTCTTT	CASSSRGPGGYGTEAFF
-	TRBV5-1	-	TRBJ2-6	TGCGCCAGCAGCGTGACAGGGACTTATTCCTCTGGGGCCAACGTCCTGACTTTC	CASSVTGTYSSGANVLTF
-	TRBV19	few	TRBJ1-1	TGTGCCAGTAGTATCGAGGGGGTTGAAGCTTTCTTT	CASSIEGVEAFF
-	TRBV7-9	-	TRBJ1-1	TGTGCCAGCAGCTTAGGGTGGGGAGGGAACACTGAAGCTTTCTTT	CASSLGWGGNTEAFF
-	TRBV2	-	TRBJ1-4	TGTGCCAGCAGTGAAGCTTGGGGGCTCCGAAGTGAAAAACTGTTTTTT	CASSEAWGLRSEKLFF
TRBD2	TRBV10-3	-	TRBJ2-7	TGTGCCATCAGTGAGCCGGGGGGGCCCAAATACGAGCAGTACTTC	CAISEPGGPKYEQYF
-	TRBV6-5	-	TRBJ1-6	TGTGCCAGCAGAAGAGGAGAGAATTCACCCCTCCACTTT	CASRRGENSPLHF
-	TRBV5-6	few	TRBJ2-7	TGTGCCAGCAGCTTGGGGAGCCTGATGGAGCAGTACTTC	CASSLGSLMEQYF
TRBD1	TRBV7-2	-	TRBJ1-2	TGTGCCAGCAGCCAGGGGGCAGTTGGCTACACCTTC	CASSQGAVGYTF
-	TRBV7-8	-	TRBJ2-7	TGTGCCAGCAGCATTGAGCCCCAGGTTTCCTACGAGCAGTACTTC	CASSIEPQVSYEQYF
-	TRBV4-2	-	TRBJ1-2	TGTGCCAGCAGCCTTCAGACAGTCTATGGCTACACCTTC	CASSLQTVYGYTF
-	TRBV5-1	-	TRBJ1-2	TGCGCCAGCAGCGCGACAGAGGGCTACACCTTC	CASSATEGYTF
TRBD1	TRBV6-4	-	TRBJ2-2	TGTGCCAGCAGCCGGGACAGGAGCACCGGGGAGCTGTTTTTT	CASSRDRSTGELFF
-	TRBV25-1	few	TRBJ1-2	TGTGCCAGCAGGCACGGGACTACTAACTATGGCTACACCTTC	CASRHGTTNYGYTF
-	TRBV27	-	TRBJ2-1	TGTGCCAGCAGTTCTAAAGGGAGGCTGCCAAATGAGCAGTTCTTC	CASSSKGRLPNEQFF
-	TRBV21-1	-	TRBJ1-6	TGTGCCAGCAGCCCGAGGGGGGGGAGGAAGGATTCACCCCTCCACTTT	CASSPRGGRKDSPLHF
TRBD1	TRBV7-8	-	TRBJ2-1	TGTGCCAGCACCCCGCCCCGGGACAGGGGTTACAATGAGCAGTTCTTC	CASTPPRDRGYNEQFF
-	TRBV2	few	TRBJ2-5	TGTGCCAGCAGTGAATCGGAGACCCAGTACTTC	CASSESETQYF
-	TRBV10-2	-	TRBJ1-6	TGCGCCAGCAGTGAGAGTGGACTTCGATACTCACCCCTCCACTTT	CASSESGLRYSPLHF
TRBD2	TRBV7-9	-	TRBJ2-5	TGTGCCAGCAGCCTCGGACTAGCGGGGAATCTAGAGACCCAGTACTTC	CASSLGLAGNLETQYF
-	TRBV2	-	TRBJ1-2	TGTGCCAGCAGTGAACGCGGGGGAACCTCCTATGGCTACACCTTC	CASSERGGTSYGYTF
-	TRBV4-1	-	TRBJ2-7	TGCGCCAGCAGCCAATCACAGCGGGTCTCCTACGAGCAGTACTTC	CASSQSQRVSYEQYF
-	TRBV20-1	-	TRBJ2-1	TGCAGTGCTAGAGGAGGGTATGAGCAGTTCTTC	CSARGGYEQFF
-	TRBV6-1	once	TRBJ2-7	TGTGCCAGCAGCCTCGTTGAACAGGGACCCTACGAGCAGTACTTC	CASSLVEQGPYEQYF
-	TRBV11-2	-	TRBJ2-6	TGTGCCAGCAGCTTTCCCGGGGCTGGGGCCAACGTCCTGACTTTC	CASSFPGAGANVLTF
-	TRBV19	-	TRBJ1-5	TGTGCCAGTAGGGACATCTATAGCAATCAGCCCCAGCATTTT	CASRDIYSNQPQHF
-	TRBV5-1	once	TRBJ2-3	TGCGCCAGCAGCTTATCCGGGAACACAGATACGCAGTATTTT	CASSLSGNTDTQYF
TRBD2	TRBV10-3	once	TRBJ2-3	TGTGCCACCGCGCTGACTAGCGGGGACACAGATACGCAGTATTTT	CATALTSGDTDTQYF
-	TRBV15	-	TRBJ2-3	TGTGCCACCAGCAGAGGGCAGCGAGCTAGCACAGATACGCAGTATTTT	CATSRGQRASTDTQYF
TRBD1	TRBV10-1	-	TRBJ1-1	TGCGCCAGCAGGACCGGACAGGGGAACACTGAAGCTTTCTTT	CASRTGQGNTEAFF
TRBD2	TRBV5-1	-	TRBJ2-1	TGCGCCAGCAGCCCCGGGACTAGCGGGGGGGCCGGGTACAATGAGCAGTTCTTC	CASSPGTSGGAGYNEQFF
-	TRBV7-6	-	TRBJ1-6	TGTGCCAGCAGCTTGGGCAATTCACCCCTCCACTTT	CASSLGNSPLHF
TRBD2	TRBV2	-	TRBJ2-5	TGTGCCAGCAGTGAAGGGCTTGGGCGGGGGGAGACCCAGTACTTC	CASSEGLGRGETQYF
TRBD2	TRBV30	medium-sized	TRBJ2-2	TGTGCCTGGAGTTCCTCCGGGACTAGCGAGCCAGGGGAGCTGTTTTTT	CAWSSSGTSEPGELFF
-	TRBV21-1	-	TRBJ2-7	-	CASSKRVGQGAWEQYF
-	TRBV7-9	-	TRBJ1-5	TGTGCCAGCGACACCGGCCCGGGACTGGCCCAGCCCCAGCATTTT	CASDTGPGLAQPQHF
-	TRBV4-1	-	TRBJ2-7	TGCGCCAGCAGCCCACCCACCGGAGGAGAACCCCACGAGCAGTACTTC	CASSPPTGGEPHEQYF
-	TRBV5-5	-	TRBJ2-2	TGTGCCAGCAGCCCGCTCACAGGGACCGGGGAGCTGTTTTTT	CASSPLTGTGELFF
-	TRBV6-1	once	TRBJ2-7	TGTGCCAGCAGTGATTTTCAGGGCAGTCGCTACGAGCAGTACTTC	CASSDFQGSRYEQYF
-	TRBV5-6	-	TRBJ2-1	TGTGCCAGCACCGATCAGGGGAGCTCCTACAATGAGCAGTTCTTC	CASTDQGSSYNEQFF
TRBD1	TRBV4-1	-	TRBJ1-1	TGCGCCAGCACCCAGGGGGGGAACACTGAAGCTTTCTTT	CASTQGGNTEAFF
TRBD1	TRBV6-1	-	TRBJ1-5	TGTGCCAGCAGTGAAGTTGCTAGGGGGCGCTGGGGTCAGCCCCAGCATTTT	CASSEVARGRWGQPQHF
TRBD1	TRBV10-3	-	TRBJ2-7	TGTGCCATCAGGGGGACAGGGGACTACGAGCAGTACTTC	CAIRGTGDYEQYF
-	TRBV5-1	-	TRBJ2-7	TGCGCCAGCAGTGGGGAACTGGCTAGCTCCTACGAGCAGTACTTC	CASSGELASSYEQYF
TRBD2	TRBV10-1	-	TRBJ2-7	TGCGCCAGCAGACCGGACATGGCCGGGACTACCAATACCTACGAGCAGTACTTC	CASRPDMAGTTNTYEQYF
TRBD2	TRBV28	-	TRBJ2-2	TGTGCCAGCAACCGAAAGGGACTAGTCACTCCCGGGGAGCTGTTTTTT	CASNRKGLVTPGELFF
TRBD1	TRBV15	-	TRBJ1-6	TGTGCCACCAGCCCCTGGGACAGGGATAATTCACCCCTCCACTTT	CATSPWDRDNSPLHF
-	TRBV6-5	-	TRBJ1-2	TGTGCCAGCAGTTACGCCTTTAAGGGGATAAGCTATGGCTACACCTTC	CASSYAFKGISYGYTF
-	TRBV30	-	TRBJ1-5	TGTGCCTGGAGTGTTGTAGGGGTTGGTCAGCCCCAGCATTTT	CAWSVVGVGQPQHF